The 26 T cell receptor beta chains given below trace back to one sample, sequenced in a study of lymphopenia after photon versus proton radiotherapy. TCRdb keeps only in-frame clones here, not all; method: immunoSEQ multiplex PCR. Of 25,000 to 30,000 clones listed, roughly 89% are singletons. Specimen: peripheral blood, collected from a patient treated with proton-based radiotherapy. The receptors here all came from a woman aged 55-70 years with cholangiocarcinoma. Some clones in this sample may be carry-over from other donors' samples.

This chain links TRBV7-2 with TRBJ2-3, with TRBD1 identical over 7 bases. CDR1 SGHTA and CDR2 FQGNSA come from the germline V gene. CDR3 length: 15 residues. After removal of 5 bases from V and 6 bases from J, the junction contained 11 bases not matched to a gene. DNA for the CDR3: TGTGCCAGCAGCCCACCGGGACAGCTACAGGATACGCAGTATTTT. Translating it yields CASSPPGQLQDTQYF.

This clone was seen a single time. The chain employs TRBV5-1 and TRBJ1-4, with D uncertain. This CDR3 has 11 residues. Trimming took 5 bases from V and 4 from J, leaving 3 bases between them. Germline assignment: CDR1 SGHRS and CDR2 YFSETQ. The CDR3 loop reads CASRINEKLFF. The CDR3 DNA reads TGCGCCAGCAGAATTAATGAAAAACTGTTTTTT.

The chain has TRBV9 and TRBJ1-2; D uncertain. The V end was cut by 0 bases, the J end by 8 bases, with 14 bases between. CDR1 SGDLS and CDR2 YYNGEE come from the germline V gene. The CDR3 length is 14 residues. CDR3 sequence: CASSVEVGRGGYTF. For the CDR3, the DNA is TGTGCCAGCAGCGTAGAGGTGGGCAGAGGGGGCTACACCTTC.

The CDR3 DNA reads as TGCGCCAGCAGTCAATCTCATAGCAACTTGGGACGCCCCTGGGCTGGGGCCAACGTCCTGACTTTC. It is translated as CASSQSHSNLGRPWAGANVLTF. The chain has TRBV23-1 and TRBJ2-6, with D perhaps given as TRBD1 or TRBD2 (5 bases each). TRBV23-1 is an ORF; its function is uncertain. V was cut by 0 bases and J by 2 bases, with 26 bases left in between. CDR3 length: 22 residues.

The J gene is TRBJ2-7, the V gene TRBV5-1; TRBD2 agrees at 12 bases. V dropped 0 bases and J dropped 6; count of bases not matched to a gene: 7. CDR3 size: 16 residues. Per the germline V gene, CDR1 is SGHRS and CDR2 is YFSETQ. The DNA of the CDR3 is TGCGCCAGCAGCTTGGTATCTAGCGGGAGGGCCCTCGAGCAGTACTTC. Translation gives CASSLVSSGRALEQYF.

The rearrangement uses TRBV6-5 and TRBJ2-3; D possibly corresponds to TRBD1 (5 bases). Per the germline V gene, CDR1 is MNHEY and CDR2 is SVGAGI. This CDR3 has 14 residues. The V end was cut by 0 bases, the J end by 3 bases, with 7 bases between. In nucleotides, the CDR3 is TGTGCCAGCAGTTACTCTAGGACAACAGATACGCAGTATTTT. This codes for CASSYSRTTDTQYF.

In DNA form, the CDR3 reads TGCAGCGTTGGCCACCCAGGGGCGGACACTGAAGCTTTCTTT. It encodes CSVGHPGADTEAFF. The rearrangement uses TRBV29-1 and TRBJ1-1; the D gene is possibly TRBD1 (6 bases). The CDR3 covers 14 residues. The germline V gene encodes CDR1 SQVTM and CDR2 ANQGSEA. Trimming stripped 4 bases from V and 3 bases from J, with 15 bases between.

The chain combines TRBV5-6 with TRBJ2-7, with TRBD1 matching over 11 bases. The CDR3 has 16 residues. V trimming: 4 bases; J trimming: 0 bases; junction bases outside the gene matches: 6. Germline lookup yields CDR1 SGHDT and CDR2 YYEEEE. CDR3 amino acids: CASSHRGTGGSYEQYF. The CDR3 DNA reads TGTGCCAGCAGCCACCGCGGGACAGGGGGCTCCTACGAGCAGTACTTC.

This chain uses TRBV7-2 with TRBJ1-5; D gene unclear. Deletions cut 4 bases from V and 7 bases from J, with 8 bases between. CDR1 and CDR2 (germline): SGHTA, FQGNSA. The CDR3 is 12 residues long. Here the CDR3 reads CASSSARQPQHF. DNA of the CDR3: TGTGCCAGCAGCTCGGCGCGGCAGCCCCAGCATTTT. The full variable domain, its missing parts supplied by reference TRBV7-2 and TRBJ1-5, is GAGVSQSPSNKVTEKGKDVELRCDPISGHTALYWYRQSLGQGLEFLIYFQGNSAPDKSGLPSDRFSAERTGGSVSTLTIQRTQQEDSAVYLCASSSARQPQHFGDGTRLSIL.

V usage is TRBV7-9 and J usage is TRBJ1-1; D is unclear. V was trimmed by 2 bases and J by 1 base, leaving 11 bases between them. This CDR3 comprises 15 residues. Germline lookup yields CDR1 SEHNR and CDR2 FQNEAQ (reference sequence). CDR3 sequence: CASSLLPPQNTEAFF. CDR3 coding DNA: TGTGCCAGCAGCTTATTGCCGCCCCAGAACACTGAAGCTTTCTTT.

The CDR3 nucleotides read TGCGCCAGCAGCTTGCTGGGGGTGGGAGCAGATACGCAGTATTTT. This codes for CASSLLGVGADTQYF. The chain joins TRBV5-1 to TRBJ2-3; TRBD1 or TRBD2 may be the D gene (5 bases each). The CDR3 is 15 residues long. Trimming left V 1 base short and J 4 bases short, with 13 bases between. CDR1 SGHRS and CDR2 YFSETQ come from the germline V gene.

The chain uses TRBV29-1 and TRBJ2-5; D perhaps matches TRBD1 (6 bases). The CDR3 sequence is 13 residues long. CDR1 SQVTM and CDR2 ANQGSEA come from the germline V gene. The ends were cut back, 3 bases at V and 3 bases at J, with 11 bases in the middle. The CDR3 sequence is CSVDSGVEETQYF. The CDR3 DNA sequence: TGCAGCGTTGATTCAGGGGTGGAAGAGACCCAGTACTTC.

The chain couples TRBV27 to TRBJ2-7; D possibly corresponds to TRBD1 (6 bases). Germline V CDR1 and CDR2: MNHEY, SMNVEV (reference sequence). The CDR3 runs 14 residues. V was trimmed by 5 bases and J by 1 base, leaving 12 bases between them. The CDR3 nucleotides are TGTGCCAGCAGTCAGGACAGAATGTCCTACGAGCAGTACTTC. This translates into CASSQDRMSYEQYF.

J is TRBJ1-6 and V is TRBV5-1; unclear D gene. Germline V gene lookup returns CDR1 SGHRS and CDR2 YFSETQ. CDR3 length equals 16 residues. Trimming pared 5 bases from V and 6 bases from J, leaving 18 bases between. The CDR3 sequence is CASRPRPDGINSPLHF. CDR3 nucleotide sequence: TGCGCCAGCAGACCACGACCAGACGGGATTAATTCACCCCTCCACTTT. Looking up the rest from reference TRBV5-1 and TRBJ1-6 gives the full variable domain: KAGVTQTPRYLIKTRGQQVTLSCSPISGHRSVSWYQQTPGQGLQFLFEYFSETQRNKGNFPGRFSGRQFSNSRSEMNVSTLELGDSALYLCASRPRPDGINSPLHFGNGTRLTVT.

The chain combines TRBV7-8 with TRBJ2-7, with 13 bases fitting TRBD2. V lost 4 bases and J lost 4; bases outside the gene matches: 1. This CDR3 comprises 14 residues. Per germline, CDR1 SGHVS and CDR2 FQNEAQ. In DNA, the CDR3 is TGTGCCAGCAGCTCGGGACTAGCGGGATACGAGCAGTACTTC. Translation: CASSSGLAGYEQYF.

The gene calls are TRBV7-7 and TRBJ2-3, with TRBD1 identical over 8 bases. Germline V gene data show CDR1 as SSHAT and CDR2 as FNYEAQ (reference sequence). This CDR3 spans 15 amino acids. V trimming: 5 bases; J trimming: 0 bases; junction bases outside the gene matches: 4. The CDR3 here is CASSPTGASTDTQYF. Here the CDR3 DNA reads TGTGCCAGCAGCCCGACAGGGGCCAGCACAGATACGCAGTATTTT.

This clone was counted between two and nine times. The V and J genes are TRBV18 and TRBJ2-1; D uncertain. CDR1 KGHSH and CDR2 LQKENI come from the germline V gene. Between the trimmed V and J ends, which lost 4 bases and 6 bases, there was a span of 13 bases. The CDR3 consists of 14 residues. The chain's CDR3 is CASSRSSQPNEQFF. In DNA, the CDR3 is TGTGCCAGCTCACGATCGAGCCAGCCCAATGAGCAGTTCTTC.

The table lists this clone with a few counts. V and J are TRBV2 and TRBJ1-5, with D possibly TRBD1 on 6 matching bases. The CDR3 totals 18 residues. Trimming stripped 7 bases from V and 0 bases from J, with 22 bases between. The germline V gene encodes CDR1 SNHLY and CDR2 FYNNEI. CDR3 DNA sequence: TGTGCCAGCAAAACTATTCCGGGGGCAGTCGATAGCAATCAGCCCCAGCATTTT. Amino acids: CASKTIPGAVDSNQPQHF.

The chain is built from TRBV10-1 and TRBJ1-4; 8 bases agree with TRBD1. CDR3 size: 15 residues. Germline CDR1 is WNHNN and CDR2 is SYGVQD (reference sequence). With 2 bases clipped from V and 8 bases from J, the junction kept 7 bases outside the gene matches. DNA of the CDR3: TGCGCCAGCAGTGAGAGCACAGGGGGTCTCGAAAAACTGTTTTTT. Amino acid sequence: CASSESTGGLEKLFF.

This chain links TRBV7-8 with TRBJ1-2; 9 bases align to TRBD1. V dropped 1 base and J dropped 4; count of bases not matched to a gene: 1. CDR1 is SGHVS and CDR2 is FQNEAQ in the germline V gene. The CDR3 spans 14 residues. The CDR3 here is CASSLGDRAYGYTF. CDR3 DNA: TGTGCCAGCAGCTTAGGGGACAGGGCCTATGGCTACACCTTC.

V gene TRBV2 combines with J gene TRBJ1-5; tentative D call: TRBD1 (5 bases). V was pared by 6 bases and J by 3 bases, with 9 bases between. The CDR3 covers 13 residues. Looked up from germline, CDR1 is SNHLY and CDR2 is FYNNEI. The CDR3 DNA follows: TGTGCCAGCAGGGGACTTTCCAATCAGCCCCAGCATTTT. This gives the protein CASRGLSNQPQHF.

The chain links TRBV6-5 to TRBJ1-4; D gene uncertain. V dropped 4 bases and J dropped 3 bases, with 9 bases sitting between them. Germline CDR1 reads MNHEY; CDR2 reads SVGAGI. The CDR3 extends over 14 amino acids. The CDR3 DNA reads TGTGCCAGCAGTTTGAGTGGGGCTAATGAAAAACTGTTTTTT. Protein: CASSLSGANEKLFF.

V gene TRBV7-6 combines with J gene TRBJ1-6; possibly TRBD1 for D (6 bases). V shed 1 base and J shed 7 bases, with 11 bases lying between them. The CDR3 length is 15 residues. CDR1 and CDR2 from the germline V gene are SGHVS and FNYEAQ. CDR3 in amino acids: CASSLETGTNSPLHF. The CDR3 nucleotides are TGTGCCAGCAGCTTAGAGACAGGCACGAATTCACCCCTCCACTTT.

The chain links TRBV7-6 to TRBJ2-1; 11 nucleotides align to TRBD2. Losses at the gene ends were 5 bases for V and 7 bases for J; bases not matched to a gene: 13. Germline V lookup: CDR1 SGHVS, CDR2 FNYEAQ. This CDR3 region has 17 residues. The CDR3 is CASSNLAGGPSTNEQFF. CDR3 in DNA: TGTGCCAGCAGCAACTTAGCGGGAGGGCCCTCTACAAATGAGCAGTTCTTC.

This chain links TRBV14 with TRBJ2-5, with D perhaps TRBD1 or TRBD2 (5 bases each). Deletions cut 0 bases from V and 4 bases from J, with 12 bases between. Germline CDR1 reads SGHDN; CDR2 reads FVKESK. The CDR3 has 15 residues. Written as DNA, the CDR3 is TGTGCCAGCAGCCAAGATTTCGGGGCCCGAGAGACCCAGTACTTC. It specifies CASSQDFGARETQYF.

The chain is built from TRBV5-1 and TRBJ1-2; possibly TRBD1 for D (6 bases). V shed 5 bases and J shed 5 bases, with 22 bases lying between them. Germline V gene sequence: CDR1 SGHRS, CDR2 YFSETQ. This CDR3 has 16 residues. In nucleotides, the CDR3 is TGCGCCAGCAGGGACAGCCTAGATTGGAGGGCGTATGGCTACACCTTC. Translating it yields CASRDSLDWRAYGYTF. Full variable domain (remainder filled in from reference TRBV5-1 and TRBJ1-2): KAGVTQTPRYLIKTRGQQVTLSCSPISGHRSVSWYQQTPGQGLQFLFEYFSETQRNKGNFPGRFSGRQFSNSRSEMNVSTLELGDSALYLCASRDSLDWRAYGYTFGSGTRLTVV.